This T cell receptor beta chain was documented in a study of T cell clonotyping in hematopoietic cell transplantation. Findings and limits, study-wide: Recipient TCR diversity dropped after transplant; expanded clonotypes rose from day 30 to 180. Graft donor and pretransplant recipient Inverse Simpson Index values predicted broader posttransplant TCR diversity. Few recipient clonotypes overlapped donors; over 97% were de novo at given depth.

Profiled with immunoSEQ multiplex PCR; TCRdb holds only in-frame clones, not every one. The sample contains some 900 clones, around 77% of which appear only once. About this clone: Antigen specificity is unknown.

Per the germline V gene, CDR1 is SGHNT and CDR2 is YYREEE (reference sequence). The V end lost 4 bases, the J end lost 6 bases, and 12 bases lay between the germline ends. The CDR3 sequence is 13 residues long. The gene calls are TRBV5-4 and TRBJ2-3, with D tentatively TRBD2 (5 bases). The receptor was derived from a female patient aged 30 to 40 who had an allogeneic stem cell transplant, so the T cells may come from the graft donor. Some clones in this sample may be carry-over from other donors' samples. This material consisted of PBMCs, taken 30 days after allogeneic stem cell transplant. The CDR3 protein is CASSPTPGDTQYF. CDR3 bases: TGTGCCAGCAGCCCCACGCCGGGGGATACGCAGTATTTT.